The rows below give T cell receptor beta chains drawn from one sample of a study of shared clonotypes between healthy human individuals. Generated by immunoSEQ multiplex PCR, the TCRdb table keeps only in-frame clones and is missing some. The sample contains more than 600,000 clones, just over 90% of which appear only once. The sample comprised naive CD8+ T cells sorted from blood. The receptors derive from a young man in good health. Both conserved end residues are part of each CDR3. A D gene is named only where the DNA matches it firmly. Where a row states a size, it is once, few, many or the class of an expanded clone; other rows omit it.

j_call | v_call | clone_size | d_call | cdr3_nt | cdr3_aa
TRBJ2-1 | TRBV5-4 | . | . | TGTGCCAGCAGCTTGGGTATGGATGAGCAGTTCTTC | CASSLGMDEQFF
TRBJ2-7 | TRBV4-3 | . | . | TGCGCCAGCAGCCAAGAGTTTCAGGGTAGCCTTTCCTACGAGCAGTACTTC | CASSQEFQGSLSYEQYF
TRBJ2-1 | TRBV2 | . | . | TGTGCCAGCAGTGAAGCCCGTAATGAGCAGTTCTTC | CASSEARNEQFF
TRBJ2-7 | TRBV7-9 | . | TRBD1 | TGTGCCAGCAGCCCGCCGGGACAGAGCTACGAGCAGTACTTC | CASSPPGQSYEQYF
TRBJ2-2 | TRBV19 | . | . | TGTGCCAGTAGTATATTTTGGGTGACGAACACCGGGGAGCTGTTTTTT | CASSIFWVTNTGELFF
TRBJ1-1 | TRBV27 | . | . | TGTGCCAGCAGTACAGGAACGAACACTGAAGCTTTCTTT | CASSTGTNTEAFF
TRBJ2-7 | TRBV6-5 | few | . | TGTGCCAGCAGTTACAACAGGATGTACGAGCAGTACTTC | CASSYNRMYEQYF
TRBJ2-1 | TRBV19 | . | . | TGTGCCAGTAGTATAGCTTGGGTGGCAGGGATCCACAATGAGCAGTTCTTC | CASSIAWVAGIHNEQFF
TRBJ2-7 | TRBV28 | . | . | TGTGCCAGCAGTCTAGGGTACTACGAGCAGTACTTC | CASSLGYYEQYF
TRBJ2-1 | TRBV11-2 | once | TRBD1 | TGTGCCAGCATCAGCGAGGGGGCTCTCCACAATGAGCAGTTCTTC | CASISEGALHNEQFF
TRBJ2-7 | TRBV4-1 | . | TRBD2 | TGCGCCAGCAGCCAAGATCTTAACAGCGGGGGCCTCTACGAGCAGTACTTC | CASSQDLNSGGLYEQYF
TRBJ1-4 | TRBV7-9 | . | TRBD1 | TGTGCCAGCAGTAGCAGCACAGGGGGTTATAGTAATGAAAAACTGTTTTTT | CASSSSTGGYSNEKLFF
TRBJ1-2 | TRBV4-3 | . | . | TGCGCCAGCAGCCAAGGTCCGACGGGGAGCTATGGCTACACCTTC | CASSQGPTGSYGYTF
TRBJ2-3 | TRBV6-5 | . | TRBD2 | TGTGCCAGCAGCCCGCCAGACAATAGCGGGATGACGCAGTATTTT | CASSPPDNSGMTQYF
TRBJ1-5 | TRBV28 | . | . | TGTGCCAGCAGCCACGACGGGTTCGGCAATCAGCCCCAGCATTTT | CASSHDGFGNQPQHF
TRBJ2-1 | TRBV19 | . | . | TGTGCCAGTAGTATACGTTCGCTCAATGAGCAGTTCTTC | CASSIRSLNEQFF
TRBJ2-1 | TRBV6-5 | . | . | TGTGCCAGCAGTTACTCGGACAGCAATGAGCAGTTCTTC | CASSYSDSNEQFF